The present TCR beta chain was sequenced within a study of blood T cell repertoires in COVID-19. In the study overall: COVID-19 samples from acute and convalescent phases originated in the United States, Italy and Spain. The analysed material was cDNA or gDNA that came from T cells, B-cell-depleted T cells, or PBMCs.

Under the authors' procedure: It was from reference gene primer amplification that nucleated cell counts were estimated. Generated by immunoSEQ multiplex PCR, the TCRdb table keeps only in-frame clones and is missing some. That table gives V, J and clone size, and the DNA gave D and trimming. The sample contains 200,000 to 300,000 clones, roughly 87% of which appear only once. This clone was recorded only once. This CDR3 is 15 amino acids long. The rearrangement links TRBV1 to TRBJ2-1; the tabulated D call, TRBD2, remains unverified against the DNA. TRBV1 is shown as a pseudogene. The sample was peripheral blood. The sequence derives from a human donor in a cohort sampled during active COVID-19. This CDR3 is CTSSQGLAGDNEQFF. The DNA of the CDR3 is TGCACCAGCAGCCAGGGACTAGCGGGAGACAATGAGCAGTTCTTC.